This entry describes one TCR beta chain. Its antigen is not known. These data originate in a study of cytomegalovirus exposure and HLA in healthy donors. Study in general: The study's early data release held some 85 million unique TCRs from HLA-typed donors.

Germline loops: CDR1 SEHNR, CDR2 FQNEAQ (reference sequence). The CDR3 runs to 14 residues. The primer mix had 60 Vbeta and 13 Jbeta primers. Assay used: immunoSEQ multiplex PCR; TCRdb lists only in-frame clones, some missing. This repertoire shows 130,000 or so clones, roughly 70% found once; its top ten account for 2.1%. Whole-study results and caveats: V- and J-gene trimming in TCR beta was tied to a missense DCLRE1C variant by an analysis performed later. Most TCR sequences proved rare, with some public TCRs found in many donors.

Sequences were obtained from PBMCs. The receptor was isolated from a woman aged 35 to 49 in good health and CMV-seropositive. V usage is TRBV7-9 and J usage is TRBJ2-5, with 9 bases fitting TRBD1. The J call may be in error: the DNA end matches TRBJ2-7 better. CDR3 DNA: TGTGCCAGCAGCTTAACGACAGGGGGCTACGAGCAGTACTTC. This encodes CASSLTTGGYEQYF.